The 15 T cell receptor beta chains below come from one sample, sequenced in a study of blood T cell repertoires in COVID-19. The method was immunoSEQ multiplex PCR; TCRdb's version includes in-frame clones alone and lacks a portion of them. The sample consists of 170,000 or so clones, more than 85% of them appearing once. The specimen was peripheral blood. These receptors were taken from a man aged 45-60 years with acute or convalescent COVID-19.

The genes are TRBV7-2 and TRBJ2-1, with TRBD2 identical over 11 bases. The CDR3 loop spans 16 amino acids. Germline CDR1 is SGHTA and CDR2 is FQGNSA. The trim removed 2 bases at V and 4 bases at J, leaving 4 bases unmatched. Here the CDR3 reads CASSLLGTSGYNEQFF. DNA for the CDR3: TGTGCCAGCAGCTTATTAGGGACTAGCGGATACAATGAGCAGTTCTTC.

V gene TRBV5-6 combines with J gene TRBJ1-1, with TRBD1 as a possible D gene (6 bases). The CDR3 length is 16 residues. Germline lookup yields CDR1 SGHDT and CDR2 YYEEEE. Trimming removed 7 bases at V and 3 bases at J, with 22 bases between. The DNA for the CDR3 is TGTGCCAGCCGGGGGGCAGAGGCTGGGTCGGACACTGAAGCTTTCTTT. This sequence encodes CASRGAEAGSDTEAFF.

The chain uses TRBV7-3 and TRBJ2-1, with 10 bases that match TRBD1. This CDR3 is built from 16 residues. V shed 3 bases, J shed 9 bases, and the junction held 11 bases outside the gene matches. Per the germline V gene, CDR1 is SGHTA and CDR2 is FQGTGA. In nucleotides, the CDR3 is TGTGCCAGCAGCTTGGACAGGGGGAGTCTCTTTACTGAGCAGTTCTTC. It encodes CASSLDRGSLFTEQFF.

J is TRBJ1-2 and V is TRBV6-5; tentative D call: TRBD1 (5 bases). This CDR3 comprises 16 residues. The V end lost 0 bases, the J end lost 4 bases, and 15 bases lay between the germline ends. Germline values: CDR1 MNHEY, CDR2 SVGAGI. The CDR3 protein is CASSYSRTGGIYGYTF. The DNA of the CDR3 is TGTGCCAGCAGTTACTCAAGAACGGGGGGGATCTATGGCTACACCTTC.

V and J are TRBV7-8 and TRBJ2-3; D call uncertain. The CDR3 is made up of 11 amino acids. The germline CDR1 and CDR2 sequences are SGHVS and FQNEAQ. Trimming removed 2 bases from V and 6 bases from J, with 3 bases in between. CDR3 residues: CASSLHDTQYF. Written as DNA, the CDR3 is TGTGCCAGCAGCTTACATGATACGCAGTATTTT.

The chain is built from TRBV18 and TRBJ1-1, with TRBD1 matching 9 bases. Germline-derived CDR1 and CDR2 are KGHSH and LQKENI. Trimming at V came to 2 bases and at J to 2 bases, leaving 6 bases not matched to a gene. The CDR3 contains 16 residues. CDR3 sequence (DNA): TGTGCCAGCTCACCAAGCACAGGGGGCGAAAACACTGAAGCTTTCTTT. The encoded protein is CASSPSTGGENTEAFF.

This chain connects TRBV19 to TRBJ2-1; maybe TRBD2 (5 bases). With 11 bases removed from V and 3 bases from J, the gap between germline ends came to 20 bases. Per germline, CDR1 LNHDA and CDR2 SQIVND (reference sequence). There are 15 residues in the CDR3. The CDR3 nucleotides are TGTGCCTCGAGGGCCCAAGCCGACTTCTACAATGAGCAGTTCTTC. Protein sequence: CASRAQADFYNEQFF. Based on the CDR3 plus reference TRBV19 and TRBJ2-1, the full variable domain is DGGITQSPKYLFRKEGQNVTLSCEQNLNHDAMYWYRQDPGQGLRLIYYSQIVNDFQKGDIAEGYSVSREKKESFPLTVTSAQKNPTAFYLCASRAQADFYNEQFFGPGTRLTVL.

V usage is TRBV7-2 and J usage is TRBJ1-5; 9 bases agree with TRBD1. CDR1 is SGHTA and CDR2 is FQGNSA in the germline V gene. V lost 5 bases, J lost 1 base, and 6 bases stayed unmatched. This CDR3 is built from 16 residues. The CDR3 spells CASSLMGTGSNQPQHF. In nucleotides, the CDR3 is TGTGCCAGCAGCCTAATGGGGACAGGGAGCAATCAGCCCCAGCATTTT.

This chain connects TRBV7-2 to TRBJ2-7, with 9 bases identical to TRBD2. This CDR3 has 14 residues. Trimming removed 5 bases from V and 2 bases from J; junction bases left unmatched: 4. The germline CDR1 and CDR2 sequences are SGHTA and FQGNSA. CDR3 DNA sequence: TGTGCCAGCAGCCCGAGCGGGGGGCCCTACGAGCAGTACGTC. This gives the protein CASSPSGGPYEQYV.

V usage is TRBV7-3 and J usage is TRBJ1-1; weak D call: TRBD1 (6 bases). CDR3 length: 13 amino acids. The V end lost 5 bases, the J end lost 7 bases, and 14 bases lay between the germline ends. CDR1 and CDR2 (germline): SGHTA, FQGTGA. The CDR3 reads CASSLLTDSEAFF. The CDR3, as DNA: TGTGCCAGCAGCCTACTAACGGACAGTGAAGCTTTCTTT. The full variable domain, its missing parts supplied by reference TRBV7-3 and TRBJ1-1, is GAGVSQTPSNKVTEKGKYVELRCDPISGHTALYWYRQSLGQGPEFLIYFQGTGAADDSGLPNDRFFAVRPEGSVSTLKIQRTERGDSAVYLCASSLLTDSEAFFGQGTRLTVV.

The chain carries TRBV27 and TRBJ2-5; TRBD1 might be the D (6 bases). V lost 8 bases and J 1 base, leaving 14 bases between the germline ends. CDR1 and CDR2 (germline): MNHEY, SMNVEV (reference sequence). The CDR3 consists of 14 residues. CDR3 sequence: CASGKDSFQETQYF. Here the CDR3 DNA reads TGTGCCAGCGGGAAGGACAGCTTCCAAGAGACCCAGTACTTC.

The chain links TRBV6-2 or TRBV6-3 to TRBJ1-1, with D uncertain. The ends were cut back, 0 bases at V and 11 bases at J, with 13 bases in the middle. The germline gives CDR1 MNHEY, CDR2 SVGEGT. The CDR3 totals 13 residues. The CDR3 bases are TGTGCCAGCAGTTACTCGGGCTTGAGCGGGGCTTTCTTT. Protein product: CASSYSGLSGAFF.

V is TRBV15 and J is TRBJ2-1, with 7 bases that match TRBD1. The CDR3 is 13 amino acids. Germline values: CDR1 LNHNV, CDR2 YYDKDF (reference sequence). With 2 bases clipped from V and 8 bases from J, the junction kept 3 bases outside the gene matches. The CDR3 nucleotides are TGTGCCACCAGCAGATACAGGGGAGATGAGCAGTTCTTC. Protein product: CATSRYRGDEQFF.

The chain couples TRBV6-1 to TRBJ2-7; 11 bases match TRBD2. The length of the CDR3 is 18 residues. CDR1 MNHNS and CDR2 SASEGT come from the germline V gene. V shed 2 bases, J shed 3 bases, and the junction held 12 bases outside the gene matches. CDR3 bases: TGTGCCAGCAGTGAAAGAGCCGATGGGACTAGCGGAGGCTACGAGCAGTACGTC. Translating gives CASSERADGTSGGYEQYV.

The genes are TRBV6-1 and TRBJ2-5; 7 positions match TRBD2. Germline lookup yields CDR1 MNHNS and CDR2 SASEGT. CDR3 length: 15 residues. J lost 3 bases, V lost 3 bases, and 7 bases had no gene match. CDR3: CASSEGGMLEETQYF. The CDR3 DNA follows: TGTGCCAGCAGTGAGGGGGGGATGTTGGAAGAGACCCAGTACTTC.